This TCR beta chain was sequenced during a study of T cell repertoires in cytomegalovirus infection. Study overall: From public TCR beta signatures came an indication of both CMV infection and matching HLA type.

This clonotype was counted only a few times. As yet, its antigen is unknown. Notes on the study in general: Dominant in the ex vivo response were TCR beta clonotypes restricted by HLA-C and specific for CMV. Of the TCR beta families, the public ones yielded a cumulative frequency that identified carriers of CMV plus the relevant HLA.

MiXCR, run by TCRdb on the reads, gives a single entry per CDR3 protein. The data show over 45,000 distinct CDR3 sequences, 20% to 25% seen once. V shed 0 bases and J shed 1 base, with 8 bases lying between them. Germline V gene sequence: CDR1 SGHRS, CDR2 YFSETQ. CDR3 length: 14 amino acids. V gene TRBV5-1 combines with J gene TRBJ2-7; no clear D gene. This sequence originates from a human donor in good health (CMV status not recorded). Some clones in this sample may be carry-over from other donors' samples. The starting material was CD8+ T cells from cultured PBMCs, obtained from culture after CMV antigen stimulation. DNA of the CDR3: TGCGCCAGCAGCTTGGAGTACGGATCCTACGAGCAGTACTTC. Its translation: CASSLEYGSYEQYF.